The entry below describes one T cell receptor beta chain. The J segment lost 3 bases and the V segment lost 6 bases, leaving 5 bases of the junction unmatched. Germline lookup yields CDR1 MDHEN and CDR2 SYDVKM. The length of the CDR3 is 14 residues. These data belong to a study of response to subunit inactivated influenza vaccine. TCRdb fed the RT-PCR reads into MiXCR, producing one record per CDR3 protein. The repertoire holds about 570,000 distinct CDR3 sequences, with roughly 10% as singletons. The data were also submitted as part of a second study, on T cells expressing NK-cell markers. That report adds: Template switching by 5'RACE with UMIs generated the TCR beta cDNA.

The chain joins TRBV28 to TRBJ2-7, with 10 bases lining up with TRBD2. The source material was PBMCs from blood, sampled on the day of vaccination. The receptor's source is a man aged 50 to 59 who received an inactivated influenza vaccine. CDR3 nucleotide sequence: TGTGCCAGCAGAACCAGCGGGAGGGTCTACGAGCAGTACTTC. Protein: CASRTSGRVYEQYF.